Following are 23 T cell receptor beta chains from one sample sequenced in a study of shared clonotypes between healthy human individuals. Using immunoSEQ multiplex PCR, the repertoire was profiled, and TCRdb retains in-frame clones only, with some absent. Counted here are 2 million to 2.5 million clones, approximately 94% occurring once; the ten biggest clones make up roughly 0.13%. Input material: naive CD4+ T cells sorted from blood. Subset specified: CD45RA+ positively selected. The source is a man between 18 and 35 years old in good health.

The CDR3 loop reads CASSRGQSYEQYF. The CDR3 DNA follows: TGTGCCAGCAGCCGGGGACAGTCCTACGAGCAGTACTTC. The V and J genes are TRBV6-5 and TRBJ2-7, with TRBD1 matching over 7 bases. The CDR3 totals 13 residues. After removal of 6 bases from V and 1 base from J, the junction contained 3 bases not matched to a gene. CDR1 is MNHEY, CDR2 SVGAGI, per germline.

The rearrangement uses TRBV25-1 and TRBJ1-1; no reliable D call. The V gene's germline CDR1 is MGHDK and CDR2 SYGVNS. This CDR3 has 15 amino acids. V lost 4 bases to trimming and J lost 4 bases, with 16 bases between them. The CDR3 spells CASSATRAGSTEAFF. The CDR3 DNA sequence: TGTGCCAGCAGTGCTACTAGGGCCGGGTCCACTGAAGCTTTCTTT. Combining the CDR3 with reference TRBV25-1 and TRBJ1-1 gives the whole variable domain EADIYQTPRYLVIGTGKKITLECSQTMGHDKMYWYQQDPGMELHLIHYSYGVNSTEKGDLSSESTVSRIRTEHFPLTLESARPSHTSQYLCASSATRAGSTEAFFGQGTRLTVV.

This clone was counted between two and nine times. The same CDR3 can be traced to other DNA sequences in this sample. The rearrangement links TRBV5-1 to TRBJ2-7, with a possible D match to TRBD1 (5 bases). The CDR3 consists of 11 residues. Germline CDR1 SGHRS, CDR2 YFSETQ. The V end was cut by 0 bases, the J end by 7 bases, with 5 bases between. The CDR3 nucleotides are TGCGCCAGCAGCTTGGAGGGGGAGCAGTACTTC. Translation gives CASSLEGEQYF.

The gene calls are TRBV14 and TRBJ1-6, with a possible D match to TRBD1 (5 bases). CDR1 and CDR2 from the germline V gene are SGHDN and FVKESK. This CDR3 spans 15 amino acids. Between the trimmed V and J ends, which lost 3 bases and 5 bases, there was a span of 11 bases. The CDR3 spells CASSQAGSHNSPLHF. CDR3 nucleotide sequence: TGTGCCAGCAGCCAGGCAGGGAGCCATAATTCACCCCTCCACTTT.

The J gene is TRBJ1-1, the V gene TRBV28; TRBD1 might be the D (5 bases). The CDR3 is 10 residues long. V lost 9 bases to trimming and J lost 8 bases, with 10 bases between them. CDR1 MDHEN and CDR2 SYDVKM come from the germline V gene. The CDR3 sequence: CASGAGEAFF. In DNA form, the CDR3 reads TGTGCCAGTGGGGCGGGGGAAGCTTTCTTT.

This clone was found once. The genes are TRBV7-2 and TRBJ2-3; D perhaps matches TRBD1 (5 bases). CDR1 and CDR2 from the germline V gene are SGHTA and FQGNSA. The V end lost 5 bases, the J end lost 4 bases, and 13 bases lay between the germline ends. The CDR3 spans 14 residues. This CDR3 is CASSLRQPPDTQYF. The CDR3 region has the DNA TGTGCCAGCAGCCTTAGACAGCCTCCAGATACGCAGTATTTT.

This sequence joins TRBV19 and TRBJ1-5; tentatively, D is TRBD1 (5 bases). This CDR3 is 19 amino acids long. Trimming pared 2 bases from V and 2 bases from J, leaving 22 bases between. From germline, CDR1 is LNHDA and CDR2 SQIVND (reference sequence). The CDR3 region has the DNA TGTGCCAGTAGTATACTTGAGGGTCCAGGGTTCTCGGGCAATCAGCCCCAGCATTTT. Its translation is CASSILEGPGFSGNQPQHF.

This chain uses TRBV6-5 with TRBJ2-7; 9 bases map to TRBD1. Germline V gene sequence: CDR1 MNHEY, CDR2 SVGAGI. With V trimmed by 10 bases and J by 5 bases, 9 bases remained unmatched. The CDR3 is 13 amino acids. CDR3 region: CATARGQGHEQYF. In nucleotides, the CDR3 is TGTGCCACGGCTAGGGGACAGGGTCACGAGCAGTACTTC.

In regard to this clone: Other DNA variants within this sample encode the same CDR3. The chain carries TRBV9 and TRBJ2-2, with 7 positions matching TRBD2. This CDR3 is 15 amino acids long. CDR1 is SGDLS and CDR2 is YYNGEE in the germline V gene. V shed 2 bases and J 2 bases; nucleotides not matched to a gene: 3. The CDR3 DNA reads as TGTGCCAGCAGCGTCGCTAGCGGAAACACCGGGGAGCTGTTTTTT. Its protein is CASSVASGNTGELFF.

A word on this clone: This sample also contains other DNA sequences that code for the same CDR3. The rearrangement links TRBV6-5 to TRBJ1-2; D perhaps matches TRBD1 (5 bases). The CDR3 covers 11 residues. V lost 6 bases, J lost 5 bases, and 7 bases lay in between. CDR1 MNHEY and CDR2 SVGAGI come from the germline V gene. The CDR3 region has the DNA TGTGCCAGCAGGGCAGGGTATGGCTACACCTTC. Encoded protein: CASRAGYGYTF.

The chain recombines TRBV30 with TRBJ1-2; D is unresolved. Germline CDR1 GTSNPN, CDR2 SVGIG (reference sequence). Trimming cost V 3 bases and J 3 bases, with 8 bases left between them. The CDR3 sequence is 12 residues long. CDR3 in amino acids: CAWSASDYGYTF. The CDR3 DNA reads as TGTGCCTGGAGCGCCAGCGACTATGGCTACACCTTC.

The chain is built from TRBV5-5 and TRBJ2-2; D is uncertain. Trimming pared 4 bases from V and 3 bases from J, leaving 10 bases between. This CDR3 is built from 14 residues. Germline V gene sequence: CDR1 SGHKS, CDR2 YYEKEE (reference sequence). CDR3 sequence (DNA): TGTGCCAGCAGCCCGACCCGGGACACCGGGGAGCTGTTTTTT. Protein product: CASSPTRDTGELFF. Full variable domain (remainder filled in from reference TRBV5-5 and TRBJ2-2): DAGVTQSPTHLIKTRGQQVTLRCSPISGHKSVSWYQQVLGQGPQFIFQYYEKEERGRGNFPDRFSARQFPNYSSELNVNALLLGDSALYLCASSPTRDTGELFFGEGSRLTVL.

In its sample, this clone was seen once. The chain uses TRBV30 and TRBJ2-1, with D perhaps given as TRBD1 or TRBD2 (5 bases each). Germline V gene sequence: CDR1 GTSNPN, CDR2 SVGIG (reference sequence). This CDR3 region has 13 residues. Trimming stripped 3 bases from V and 10 bases from J, with 16 bases between. CDR3 nucleotide sequence: TGTGCCTGGAGCCCGGGGACCCCCAACGAGCAGTTCTTC. Translated, it gives CAWSPGTPNEQFF. The complete variable domain, with remaining parts taken from reference TRBV30 and TRBJ2-1, reads SQTIHQWPATLVQPVGSPLSLECTVEGTSNPNLYWYRQAAGRGLQLLFYSVGIGQISSEVPQNLSASRPQDRQFILSSKKLLLSDSGFYLCAWSPGTPNEQFFGPGTRLTVL.

The chain couples TRBV11-2 to TRBJ1-5; maybe TRBD1 (5 bases). The V gene's germline CDR1 is SGHAT and CDR2 FQNNGV. The CDR3 sequence is 14 residues long. Trimming removed 5 bases at V and 9 bases at J, with 17 bases between. CDR3 coding DNA: TGTGCCAGCAGCGCGGACAAGGGTCTGTGGCCCCAGCATTTT. It translates to CASSADKGLWPQHF.

V usage is TRBV5-1 and J usage is TRBJ2-2; D remains ambiguous. CDR1 and CDR2 (germline): SGHRS, YFSETQ. Trimming removed 0 bases from V and 9 bases from J, with 15 bases in between. CDR3 length equals 15 residues. CDR3 sequence reads: CASSLGFQADRELFF. The CDR3 DNA reads as TGCGCCAGCAGCTTGGGGTTTCAGGCTGACCGGGAGCTGTTTTTT.

This clone was picked up one time. Other DNA variants within this sample encode the same CDR3. This chain joins TRBV7-6 and TRBJ1-1, with D unresolved. The CDR3 sequence is 13 residues long. V was trimmed by 3 bases and J by 1 base, leaving 6 bases between them. Looked up from germline, CDR1 is SGHVS and CDR2 is FNYEAQ. CDR3 amino acids: CASSLGENTEAFF. CDR3 nucleotides: TGTGCCAGCAGCTTGGGAGAGAACACTGAAGCTTTCTTT.

For this clone: This specimen includes other DNA sequences encoding the same CDR3. This chain's CDR3 is CASSPLGRTYEQYF. For the CDR3, the DNA is TGTGCCAGCAGCCCCCTAGGACGGACCTACGAGCAGTACTTC. The gene calls are TRBV11-2 and TRBJ2-7; D not certain. The CDR3 runs 14 residues. The V end was cut by 5 bases, the J end by 2 bases, with 13 bases between. CDR1 is SGHAT and CDR2 is FQNNGV in the germline V gene. The full variable domain, completed using reference TRBV11-2 and TRBJ2-7, is EAGVAQSPRYKIIEKRQSVAFWCNPISGHATLYWYQQILGQGPKLLIQFQNNGVVDDSQLPKDRFSAERLKGVDSTLKIQPAKLEDSAVYLCASSPLGRTYEQYFGPGTRLTVT.

The V call is TRBV11-2, the J call TRBJ2-1; TRBD2 matches at 7 bases. From germline, CDR1 is SGHAT and CDR2 FQNNGV. The CDR3 totals 16 residues. J lost 5 bases, V lost 5 bases, and 12 bases had no gene match. In DNA, the CDR3 is TGTGCCAGCAGCCTACGGTCTAGCGGCCTCGACAATGAGCAGTTCTTC. Translation: CASSLRSSGLDNEQFF.

The chain combines TRBV7-3 with TRBJ2-1; TRBD1 or TRBD2 may be the D gene (7 bases each). Germline V gene data show CDR1 as SGHTA and CDR2 as FQGTGA. CDR3 length: 21 amino acids. V was clipped by 3 bases and J by 0 bases, with 27 bases between them. Here the CDR3 DNA reads TGTGCCAGCAGCTTCACGGGGGGACAGCACGCTGCGATAAGCTCCTACAATGAGCAGTTCTTC. Translating gives CASSFTGGQHAAISSYNEQFF. Based on the CDR3 plus reference TRBV7-3 and TRBJ2-1, the full variable domain is GAGVSQTPSNKVTEKGKYVELRCDPISGHTALYWYRQSLGQGPEFLIYFQGTGAADDSGLPNDRFFAVRPEGSVSTLKIQRTERGDSAVYLCASSFTGGQHAAISSYNEQFFGPGTRLTVL.

This clone was seen once. The genes are TRBV5-4 and TRBJ1-1, with D possibly TRBD1 on 5 matching bases. V was cut by 1 base and J by 1 base, with 11 bases left in between. Germline lookup yields CDR1 SGHNT and CDR2 YYREEE (reference sequence). The CDR3 runs 15 residues. The CDR3 sequence: CASSLSGTQNTEAFF. DNA of the CDR3: TGTGCCAGCAGCTTGAGCGGGACCCAGAACACTGAAGCTTTCTTT.

This rearrangement joins TRBV9 to TRBJ2-3; a possible D gene is TRBD2 (5 bases). V was pared by 3 bases and J by 2 bases, with 10 bases between. In germline, CDR1 is SGDLS, CDR2 YYNGEE. This CDR3 contains 14 residues. The CDR3 DNA follows: TGTGCCAGCAGCGACCGGGATAACACAGATACGCAGTATTTT. This gives the protein CASSDRDNTDTQYF.

The chain links TRBV7-9 to TRBJ1-2; unclear D gene. The CDR3 extends over 14 amino acids. V was clipped by 0 bases and J by 7 bases, with 12 bases between them. The germline V gene has CDR1 SEHNR and CDR2 FQNEAQ (reference sequence). CDR3 amino acids: CASSLALTEGGYTF. CDR3 DNA: TGTGCCAGCAGCTTAGCGCTGACTGAGGGTGGCTACACCTTC.

The chain couples TRBV14 to TRBJ2-7; 11 bases are a match to TRBD1. V lost 4 bases and J lost 3; bases outside the gene matches: 5. There are 15 residues in the CDR3. Germline values: CDR1 SGHDN, CDR2 FVKESK. The CDR3 nucleotides read TGTGCCAGCAGCCCTACCGGGACAGGGGGCTACGAGCAGTACTTC. Protein sequence: CASSPTGTGGYEQYF.